This T cell receptor beta chain is drawn from a study of early T cells in non-severe SARS-CoV-2 infection. TCRdb re-derived calls from the 5' RACE reads in MiXCR, one entry per CDR3 protein. The sample contains tens of thousands of distinct CDR3 sequences, around 13% of which appear only once. The CDR3 contains 15 residues. From germline, CDR1 is SGHDT and CDR2 YYEEEE. Trimming left V 2 bases short and J 4 bases short, with 14 bases between. This clonotype was counted at least ten times. The V call is TRBV5-6, the J call TRBJ2-3; D could derive from TRBD1 or TRBD2 (5 bases each). The sequence was collected from an adult who was a healthcare worker with PCR-confirmed SARS-CoV-2 infection or an uninfected control (not recorded which). Sequenced material: whole blood. The CDR3 here is CASSLRSGAADTQYF. The CDR3 coding sequence is TGTGCCAGCAGCTTAAGGTCCGGGGCGGCAGATACGCAGTATTTT.